Listed here is a single TCR beta chain. Its antigen is as yet unknown. RNA was isolated and reverse transcribed to cDNA, the sequencing template. Only in-frame clones appear in the TCRdb table, and some are missing; sequencing was by immunoSEQ multiplex PCR. The data contain 150,000 or so clones, around 71% of them seen just once; the ten biggest clones take up roughly 0.85%. The data were obtained in a study of CD8+ T cells in alopecia areata. Overall study results and limits: For patients receiving tofacitinib, scalp clonality and expanded CD8+ clones among the top 100 significantly decreased.

Treatment here: oral pan-JAK inhibitor, 5-10 mg twice daily. Trimming pared 1 base from V and 0 bases from J, leaving 6 bases between. Germline CDR1 reads SGHRS; CDR2 reads YFSETQ. This CDR3 comprises 14 residues. Sequences were derived from CD4+ T cells sorted from blood, sampled at week 4, from a patient treated with tofacitinib. The chain combines TRBV5-1 with TRBJ2-3; D call uncertain. The origin of this receptor is a human donor with alopecia areata. The CDR3 bases are TGCGCCAGCAGCTTGCAGGCCAGCACAGATACGCAGTATTTT. This codes for CASSLQASTDTQYF.